One and the same sample provided the 3 T cell receptor beta chains below, sequenced in a study of T-cell memory formation after mild COVID-19. TCRdb processed the 5' RACE reads anew with MiXCR; each CDR3 protein has one entry. The table lists 250,000 to 350,000 distinct CDR3 sequences, approximately 15% of them singletons. The sample was PBMCs or a T cell subset sorted from them (not recorded which). The receptors were gathered from a man aged 18 to 30 who had mild COVID-19 (a few samples of this study predate the infection). Cell type and time point are not known.

J is TRBJ1-2 and V is TRBV12-3 or TRBV12-4; 9 bases map to TRBD1. The CDR3 runs 15 residues. Trimming removed 2 bases from V and 8 bases from J; junction bases left unmatched: 9. The CDR3, as DNA: TGTGCCAGCAGTTTAAATCGACAGGGGGTCTACGGCTACACCTTC. Translated, it gives CASSLNRQGVYGYTF.

This clonotype showed up just a few times. The J gene is TRBJ1-1, the V gene TRBV12-3 or TRBV12-4; D not certain. CDR3 length: 14 amino acids. The V gene lost 2 bases and the J gene lost 8 bases, with 15 bases spanning the gap. The CDR3 protein is CASSLSSTPIEAFF. As DNA, the CDR3 is TGTGCCAGCAGTTTATCCAGCACACCTATAGAAGCTTTCTTT.

The V gene is TRBV5-6, the J gene TRBJ2-3, with D tentatively TRBD1 (5 bases). Trimming pared 6 bases from V and 4 bases from J, leaving 18 bases between. This CDR3 contains 15 residues. From germline, CDR1 is SGHDT and CDR2 YYEEEE. CDR3 region: CASTSSKGQADTQYF. The CDR3 DNA reads TGTGCCAGCACTTCCTCCAAGGGGCAGGCAGATACGCAGTATTTT.